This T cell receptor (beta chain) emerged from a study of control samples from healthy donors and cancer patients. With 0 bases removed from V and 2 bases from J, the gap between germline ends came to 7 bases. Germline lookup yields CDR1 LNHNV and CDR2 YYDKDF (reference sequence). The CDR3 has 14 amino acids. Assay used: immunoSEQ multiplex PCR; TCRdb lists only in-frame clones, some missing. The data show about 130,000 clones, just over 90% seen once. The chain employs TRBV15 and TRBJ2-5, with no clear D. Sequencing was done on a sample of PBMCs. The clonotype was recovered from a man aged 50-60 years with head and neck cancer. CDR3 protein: CATSREAKQETQYF. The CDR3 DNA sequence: TGTGCCACCAGCAGAGAGGCAAAACAAGAGACCCAGTACTTC. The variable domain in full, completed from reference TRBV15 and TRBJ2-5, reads DAMVIQNPRYQVTQFGKPVTLSCSQTLNHNVMYWYQQKSSQAPKLLFHYYDKDFNNEADTPDNFQSRRPNTSFCFLDIRSPGLGDTAMYLCATSREAKQETQYFGPGTRLLVL.